Presented here are 25 T cell receptor beta chains from one specimen sequenced in a study of technical replicates of blood from a few donors. Using immunoSEQ multiplex PCR, the repertoire was profiled, and TCRdb retains in-frame clones only, with some absent. Among more than 15,000 clones listed, just under 90% were seen once. Sequencing was done on a sample of PBMCs. The receptors come from a human donor in good health.

The chain recombines TRBV6-5 with TRBJ1-1, with D unresolved. The V gene's germline CDR1 is MNHEY and CDR2 SVGAGI. Trimming left V 2 bases short and J 11 bases short, with 9 bases between. The CDR3 has 11 residues. The CDR3 sequence is CASSYGARAFF. CDR3 DNA sequence: TGTGCCAGCAGTTACGGAGCGAGGGCTTTCTTT.

The chain carries TRBV7-9 and TRBJ2-3, with TRBD2 as a possible D gene (5 bases). Germline loops: CDR1 SEHNR, CDR2 FQNEAQ (reference sequence). CDR3 length: 19 residues. Trimming left V 5 bases short and J 2 bases short, with 26 bases between. The CDR3, as DNA: TGTGCCAGCAGCAAGGCCCTACTAGTATTTTCGGGAACCACAGATACGCAGTATTTT. It yields the protein CASSKALLVFSGTTDTQYF. Together with reference TRBV7-9 and TRBJ2-3, the CDR3 gives the full variable domain: DTGVSQNPRHKITKRGQNVTFRCDPISEHNRLYWYRQTLGQGPEFLTYFQNEAQLEKSRLLSDRFSAERPKGSFSTLEIQRTEQGDSAMYLCASSKALLVFSGTTDTQYFGPGTRLTVL.

CDR3 protein: CASSEAVVAGSSYNEQFF. Here the CDR3 DNA reads TGTGCCAGCAGTGAAGCGGTGGTAGCGGGGAGCTCCTACAATGAGCAGTTCTTC. This chain uses TRBV2 with TRBJ2-1; 8 bases match TRBD2. Germline V lookup: CDR1 SNHLY, CDR2 FYNNEI. V shed 0 bases, J shed 0 bases, and the junction held 7 bases outside the gene matches. The CDR3 length is 18 residues.

The J gene is TRBJ2-1, the V gene TRBV7-2; D perhaps matches TRBD1 (6 bases). Germline-derived CDR1 and CDR2 are SGHTA and FQGNSA. The V end was cut by 7 bases, the J end by 3 bases, with 13 bases between. This CDR3 has 14 amino acids. CDR3 amino acids: CASTWGRIYNEQFF. CDR3 DNA sequence: TGTGCCAGCACCTGGGGGCGTATCTACAATGAGCAGTTCTTC.

The rearrangement uses TRBV27 and TRBJ1-3, with a weak D call TRBD1 (6 bases). The CDR3 sequence is 15 residues long. The V gene's germline CDR1 is MNHEY and CDR2 SMNVEV (reference sequence). Trimming stripped 9 bases from V and 0 bases from J, with 15 bases between. Written as DNA, the CDR3 is TGTGCCAGTCGGGGGGGCAGTAACTCTGGAAACACCATATATTTT. Translation gives CASRGGSNSGNTIYF.

The rearrangement uses TRBV6-1 and TRBJ1-1, with unresolved D. Germline V gene lookup returns CDR1 MNHNS and CDR2 SASEGT. Trimming took off 6 bases at V and 4 bases at J, with 9 bases between the two ends. The CDR3 extends over 12 amino acids. The CDR3 region has the DNA TGTGCCAGCAGCCAATCGGGCACTGAAGCTTTCTTT. Residues: CASSQSGTEAFF.

The chain couples TRBV9 to TRBJ2-3; D not resolved. The CDR3 contains 11 residues. Trimming took off 2 bases at V and 5 bases at J, with 3 bases between the two ends. Germline V gives CDR1 SGDLS, CDR2 YYNGEE. CDR3 loop: CASSVQDTQYF. For the CDR3, the DNA is TGTGCCAGCAGCGTTCAAGATACGCAGTATTTT.

The V and J genes are TRBV7-6 and TRBJ2-7; 7 bases agree with TRBD2. In germline, CDR1 is SGHVS, CDR2 FNYEAQ. The CDR3 is 15 amino acids. J was trimmed by 2 bases and V by 6 bases; bases with no gene match: 10. In DNA, the CDR3 is TGTGCCAGCAGGGGGGAGGGGACCCTAGCCTACGAGCAGTACTTC. It yields the protein CASRGEGTLAYEQYF.

The rearrangement uses TRBV7-8 and TRBJ1-2; 8 positions agree with TRBD1. Per the germline V gene, CDR1 is SGHVS and CDR2 is FQNEAQ. The CDR3 totals 14 residues. After removal of 1 base from V and 5 bases from J, the junction contained 3 bases not matched to a gene. The CDR3 loop reads CASSLGDRNYGYTF. CDR3 in DNA: TGTGCCAGCAGCTTAGGGGACAGGAATTATGGCTACACCTTC.

This chain connects TRBV18 to TRBJ2-1, with a weak D call TRBD2 (6 bases). Germline V gene sequence: CDR1 KGHSH, CDR2 LQKENI. Trimming removed 0 bases from V and 5 bases from J, with 14 bases in between. CDR3 length: 16 residues. CDR3 in amino acids: CASSPPELAANNEQFF. The CDR3 DNA reads TGTGCCAGCTCACCACCCGAACTAGCCGCCAACAATGAGCAGTTCTTC.

The gene calls are TRBV11-2 and TRBJ2-7; D call uncertain. The V end was cut by 0 bases, the J end by 0 bases, with 9 bases between. Looked up from germline, CDR1 is SGHAT and CDR2 is FQNNGV. The CDR3 has 15 amino acids. CDR3 amino acids: CASSLEQLSSYEQYF. DNA for the CDR3: TGTGCCAGCAGCTTAGAACAGCTAAGCTCCTACGAGCAGTACTTC.

The chain recombines TRBV6-9 with TRBJ2-7; 8 bases fit TRBD2. Germline V lookup: CDR1 MNHGY, CDR2 SVAAGI. Losses at the gene ends were 0 bases for V and 3 bases for J; bases not matched to a gene: 10. The CDR3 is made up of 17 amino acids. The CDR3 protein is CASSYSGGTSPFYEQYF. The CDR3 DNA follows: TGTGCCAGCAGTTATTCGGGGGGGACTAGTCCTTTCTACGAGCAGTACTTC.

The chain links TRBV5-1 to TRBJ2-7, with 7 bases lining up with TRBD1. V trimming: 0 bases; J trimming: 5 bases; junction bases outside the gene matches: 5. The CDR3 has 14 residues. The germline gives CDR1 SGHRS, CDR2 YFSETQ. DNA of the CDR3: TGCGCCAGCAGCTTGGTGACAGGGTGGAACGAGCAGTACTTC. Its protein is CASSLVTGWNEQYF.

DNA for the CDR3: TGTGCCAGCTCACCGACAGGGTCGTATGGCAATCAGCCCCAGCATTTT. As protein: CASSPTGSYGNQPQHF. The chain uses TRBV18 and TRBJ1-5; 7 bases fit TRBD1. V lost 3 bases to trimming and J lost 2 bases; unmatched junction nucleotides: 7. Germline V lookup: CDR1 KGHSH, CDR2 LQKENI. The CDR3 spans 16 residues.

The V and J genes are TRBV21-1 and TRBJ1-1; TRBD1, as called in the table, went unchecked against the DNA. TRBV21-1 is designated a pseudogene. This CDR3 is 15 amino acids long. CDR3 coding DNA: TGTGCCAGCAGCAAAGGACAGGGCCCCGGGACTGAAGCTTTCTTT. Its protein is CASSKGQGPGTEAFF.

This chain connects TRBV14 to TRBJ2-2; D might be TRBD2 (7 bases). V was shortened by 2 bases and J by 10 bases, with 14 bases between the two germline ends. Germline values: CDR1 SGHDN, CDR2 FVKESK. The CDR3 covers 14 residues. The CDR3 region has the DNA TGTGCCAGCAGCCAACCCGGGGGGCATGTGGAGCTGTTTTTT. This gives the protein CASSQPGGHVELFF.

This clone was seen only a few times. V and J are TRBV28 and TRBJ2-3, with TRBD1 as a possible D gene (5 bases). Germline CDR1 reads MDHEN; CDR2 reads SYDVKM. V dropped 4 bases and J dropped 4 bases, with 18 bases sitting between them. The CDR3 has 16 amino acids. The CDR3 DNA sequence: TGTGCCAGCAGTTCCTTGCCAACAGGCCCTGCAGATACGCAGTATTTT. This codes for CASSSLPTGPADTQYF.

The rearrangement uses TRBV2 and TRBJ2-7, with a weak D call TRBD2 (5 bases). The V end lost 2 bases, the J end lost 3 bases, and 11 bases lay between the germline ends. The length of the CDR3 is 14 residues. The germline CDR1 and CDR2 sequences are SNHLY and FYNNEI. The CDR3 here is CASSELLDYYEQYF. DNA for the CDR3: TGTGCCAGCAGTGAACTGCTAGACTACTACGAGCAGTACTTC.

The CDR3 DNA sequence: TGTGCCAGCAGTGGAGGGAGTGAGACCCAGTACTTC. Its translation: CASSGGSETQYF. This chain uses TRBV6-5 with TRBJ2-5, with D perhaps TRBD2 (6 bases). The V and J ends lost 5 bases and 5 bases respectively, with 9 bases between them. This CDR3 spans 12 amino acids. Germline V gene data show CDR1 as MNHEY and CDR2 as SVGAGI.

This clone was counted only a few times. The genes are TRBV7-8 and TRBJ2-7; 7 bases are shared with TRBD1. Germline-derived CDR1 and CDR2 are SGHVS and FQNEAQ. This CDR3 comprises 14 residues. J lost 2 bases, V lost 5 bases, and 6 bases had no gene match. CDR3 protein: CASSARQGTYEQYF. DNA for the CDR3: TGTGCCAGCAGCGCCCGACAGGGAACCTACGAGCAGTACTTC.

The chain has TRBV5-1 and TRBJ1-1; tentative D call: TRBD1 (5 bases). Trimming removed 0 bases from V and 6 bases from J, with 12 bases in between. The CDR3 loop spans 14 amino acids. The germline gives CDR1 SGHRS, CDR2 YFSETQ. The CDR3 DNA is TGCGCCAGCAGCTTGGCTGGGGGGTTACCTGAAGCTTTCTTT. Translation: CASSLAGGLPEAFF.

V usage is TRBV5-4 and J usage is TRBJ2-2; 7 nucleotides line up with TRBD2. V gave up 0 bases and J gave up 10 bases; unmatched junction bases: 9. The CDR3 loop spans 15 amino acids. The germline CDR1 and CDR2 sequences are SGHNT and YYREEE (reference sequence). The CDR3 protein is CASSLELAALPELFF. The CDR3 bases are TGTGCCAGCAGCTTGGAGCTAGCGGCCCTTCCGGAGCTGTTTTTT.

The chain recombines TRBV9 with TRBJ2-1; 8 bases line up with TRBD2. The CDR3 runs to 14 residues. After removal of 3 bases from V and 5 bases from J, the junction contained 4 bases not matched to a gene. Germline V gene data show CDR1 as SGDLS and CDR2 as YYNGEE. Here the CDR3 DNA reads TGTGCCAGCAGCGCCGGGACTAGTCACAATGAGCAGTTCTTC. It is translated as CASSAGTSHNEQFF.

CDR3 sequence: CASSPRLAGETQYF. DNA of the CDR3: TGTGCCAGCTCACCAAGACTAGCGGGAGAGACCCAGTACTTC. The V call is TRBV18, the J call TRBJ2-5; 10 bases are shared with TRBD2. The CDR3 contains 14 residues. V trimming: 2 bases; J trimming: 4 bases; junction bases outside the gene matches: 1. The germline gives CDR1 KGHSH, CDR2 LQKENI.

The chain carries TRBV5-1 and TRBJ2-5; TRBD2 agrees at 9 bases. Germline loops: CDR1 SGHRS, CDR2 YFSETQ. Losses at the gene ends were 4 bases for V and 2 bases for J; bases not matched to a gene: 6. There are 15 residues in the CDR3. The CDR3 region is CASSESGRLQETQYF. The CDR3 nucleotides are TGCGCCAGCAGCGAAAGCGGGAGGCTACAAGAGACCCAGTACTTC.